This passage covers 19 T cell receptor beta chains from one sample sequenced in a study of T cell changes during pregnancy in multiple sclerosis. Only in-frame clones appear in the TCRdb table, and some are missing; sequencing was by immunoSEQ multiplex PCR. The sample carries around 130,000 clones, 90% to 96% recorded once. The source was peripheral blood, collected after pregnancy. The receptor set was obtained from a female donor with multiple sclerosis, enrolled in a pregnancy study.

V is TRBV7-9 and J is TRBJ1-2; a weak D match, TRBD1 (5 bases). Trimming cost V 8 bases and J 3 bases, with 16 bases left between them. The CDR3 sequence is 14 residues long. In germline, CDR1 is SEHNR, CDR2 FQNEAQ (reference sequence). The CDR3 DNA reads TGTGCCAGCGTGTCGGGGGGGGAGTACTATGGCTACACCTTC. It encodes CASVSGGEYYGYTF.

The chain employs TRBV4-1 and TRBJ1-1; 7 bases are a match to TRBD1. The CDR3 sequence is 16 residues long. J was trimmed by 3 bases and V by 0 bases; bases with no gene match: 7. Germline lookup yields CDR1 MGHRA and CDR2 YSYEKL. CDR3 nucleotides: TGCGCCAGCAGCCAAGAGCCGCCAGGGGGGTACACTGAAGCTTTCTTT. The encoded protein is CASSQEPPGGYTEAFF.

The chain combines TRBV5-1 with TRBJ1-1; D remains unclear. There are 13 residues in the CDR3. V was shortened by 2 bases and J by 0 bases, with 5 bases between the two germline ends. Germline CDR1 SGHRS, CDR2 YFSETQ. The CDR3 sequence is CASSFSMNTEAFF. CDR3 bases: TGCGCCAGCAGCTTTTCCATGAACACTGAAGCTTTCTTT.

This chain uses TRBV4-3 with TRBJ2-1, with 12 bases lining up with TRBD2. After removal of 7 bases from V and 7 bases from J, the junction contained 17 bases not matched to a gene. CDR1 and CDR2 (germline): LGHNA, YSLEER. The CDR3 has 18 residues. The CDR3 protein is CASTPVPGLAGKGNEQFF. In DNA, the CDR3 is TGCGCCAGCACCCCCGTGCCAGGACTAGCGGGAAAGGGGAATGAGCAGTTCTTC.

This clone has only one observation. The CDR3 DNA is TGTGCCAGTAGGACAGGGGCCTATCAGCCCCAGCATTTT. Encoded protein: CASRTGAYQPQHF. The gene calls are TRBV19 and TRBJ1-5; 8 nucleotides agree with TRBD1. The V gene end was trimmed by 6 bases and the J gene end by 5 bases; junction bases not matched to a gene: 3. Per germline, CDR1 LNHDA and CDR2 SQIVND (reference sequence). The CDR3 is 13 amino acids.

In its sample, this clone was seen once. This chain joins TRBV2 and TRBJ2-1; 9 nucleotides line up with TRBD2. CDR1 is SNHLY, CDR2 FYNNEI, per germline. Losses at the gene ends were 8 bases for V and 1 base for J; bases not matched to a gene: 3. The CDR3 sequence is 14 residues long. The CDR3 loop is CASRLAVSYNEQFF. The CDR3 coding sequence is TGTGCCAGCCGACTAGCGGTATCCTACAATGAGCAGTTCTTC. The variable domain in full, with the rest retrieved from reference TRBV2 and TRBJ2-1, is EPEVTQTPSHQVTQMGQEVILRCVPISNHLYFYWYRQILGQKVEFLVSFYNNEISEKSEIFDDQFSVERPDGSNFTLKIRSTKLEDSAMYFCASRLAVSYNEQFFGPGTRLTVL.

The CDR3 region is CASSRLSADTQYF. CDR3 DNA: TGTGCCAGCTCCCGACTTAGCGCAGATACGCAGTATTTT. The V call is TRBV19, the J call TRBJ2-3, with D perhaps TRBD2 (5 bases). Germline CDR1 is LNHDA and CDR2 is SQIVND (reference sequence). V was trimmed by 9 bases and J by 4 bases, leaving 14 bases between them. This CDR3 has 13 amino acids.

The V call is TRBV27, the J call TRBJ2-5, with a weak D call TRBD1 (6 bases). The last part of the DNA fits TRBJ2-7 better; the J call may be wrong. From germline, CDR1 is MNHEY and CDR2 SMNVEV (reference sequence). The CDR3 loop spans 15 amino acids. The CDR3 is CASSLGAGWDYEQYF. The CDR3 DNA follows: TGTGCCAGCAGTTTGGGGGCAGGGTGGGACTACGAGCAGTACTTC.

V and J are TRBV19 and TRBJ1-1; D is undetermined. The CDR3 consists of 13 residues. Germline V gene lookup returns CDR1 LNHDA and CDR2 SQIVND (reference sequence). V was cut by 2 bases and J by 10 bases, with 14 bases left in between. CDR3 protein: CASSISVAQRAFF. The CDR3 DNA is TGTGCCAGTAGTATATCAGTGGCACAAAGAGCTTTCTTT.

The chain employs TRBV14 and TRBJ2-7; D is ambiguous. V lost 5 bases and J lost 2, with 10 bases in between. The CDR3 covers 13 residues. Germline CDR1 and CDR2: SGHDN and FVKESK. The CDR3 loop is CASSSSKAYEQYF. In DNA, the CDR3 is TGTGCCAGCAGCTCGAGCAAAGCCTACGAGCAGTACTTC.

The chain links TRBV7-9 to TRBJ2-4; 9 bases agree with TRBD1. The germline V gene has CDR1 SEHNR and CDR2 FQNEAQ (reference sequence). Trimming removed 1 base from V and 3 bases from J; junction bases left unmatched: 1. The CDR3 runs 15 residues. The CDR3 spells CASSLETGGKNIQYF. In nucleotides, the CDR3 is TGTGCCAGCAGCTTAGAGACAGGGGGCAAAAACATTCAGTACTTC.

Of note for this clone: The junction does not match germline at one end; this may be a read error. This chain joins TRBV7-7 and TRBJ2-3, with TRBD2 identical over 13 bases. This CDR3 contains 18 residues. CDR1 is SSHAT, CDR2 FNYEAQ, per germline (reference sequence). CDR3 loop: CASSPGSLGTSGADTQYF. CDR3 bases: TGTGCTAGCAGCCCAGGCTCTTTAGGGACTAGCGGGGCAGATACGCAGTATTTT.

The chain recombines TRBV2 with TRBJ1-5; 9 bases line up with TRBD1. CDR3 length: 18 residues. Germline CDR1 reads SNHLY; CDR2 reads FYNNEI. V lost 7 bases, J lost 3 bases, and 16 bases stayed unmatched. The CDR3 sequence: CASTERTGARWDNQPQHF. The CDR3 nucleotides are TGTGCCAGCACAGAACGGACAGGGGCAAGGTGGGACAATCAGCCCCAGCATTTT.

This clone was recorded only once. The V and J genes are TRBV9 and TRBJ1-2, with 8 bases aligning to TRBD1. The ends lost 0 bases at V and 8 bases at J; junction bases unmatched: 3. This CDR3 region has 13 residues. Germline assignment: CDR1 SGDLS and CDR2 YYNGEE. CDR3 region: CASSVAGGRGYTF. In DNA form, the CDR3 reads TGTGCCAGCAGCGTAGCAGGGGGCAGGGGCTACACCTTC.

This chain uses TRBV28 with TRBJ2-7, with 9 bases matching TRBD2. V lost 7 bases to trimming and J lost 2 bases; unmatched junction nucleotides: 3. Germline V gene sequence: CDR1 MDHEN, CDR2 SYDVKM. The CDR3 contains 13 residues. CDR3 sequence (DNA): TGTGCCAGCACGGGACTAGCACCCTACGAGCAGTACTTC. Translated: CASTGLAPYEQYF.

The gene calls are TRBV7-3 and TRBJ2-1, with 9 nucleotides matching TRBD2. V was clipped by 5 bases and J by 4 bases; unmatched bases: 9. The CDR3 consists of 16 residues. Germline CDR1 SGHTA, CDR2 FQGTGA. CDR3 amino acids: CASSLNKLAGYNEQFF. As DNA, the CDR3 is TGTGCCAGCAGCCTAAATAAGCTAGCGGGGTACAATGAGCAGTTCTTC.

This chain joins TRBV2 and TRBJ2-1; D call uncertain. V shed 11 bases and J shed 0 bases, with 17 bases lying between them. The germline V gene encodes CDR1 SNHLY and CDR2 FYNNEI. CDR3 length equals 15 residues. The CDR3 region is CAGKRLSDSYNEQFF. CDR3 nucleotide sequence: TGTGCCGGAAAACGACTGAGCGACTCCTACAATGAGCAGTTCTTC.

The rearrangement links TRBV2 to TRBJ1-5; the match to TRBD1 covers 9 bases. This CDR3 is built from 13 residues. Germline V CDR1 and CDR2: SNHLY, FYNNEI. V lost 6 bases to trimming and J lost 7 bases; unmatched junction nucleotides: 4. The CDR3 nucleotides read TGTGCCAGCAGACCGGGGACAGGGCAGCCCCAGCATTTT. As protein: CASRPGTGQPQHF. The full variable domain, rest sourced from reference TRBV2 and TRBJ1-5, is EPEVTQTPSHQVTQMGQEVILRCVPISNHLYFYWYRQILGQKVEFLVSFYNNEISEKSEIFDDQFSVERPDGSNFTLKIRSTKLEDSAMYFCASRPGTGQPQHFGDGTRLSIL.

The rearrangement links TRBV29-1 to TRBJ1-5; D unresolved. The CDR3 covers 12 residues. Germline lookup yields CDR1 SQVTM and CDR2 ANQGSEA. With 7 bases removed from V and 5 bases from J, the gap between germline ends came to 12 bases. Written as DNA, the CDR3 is TGCAGCGCCGGGGAGGTCCATCAGCCCCAGCATTTT. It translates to CSAGEVHQPQHF.